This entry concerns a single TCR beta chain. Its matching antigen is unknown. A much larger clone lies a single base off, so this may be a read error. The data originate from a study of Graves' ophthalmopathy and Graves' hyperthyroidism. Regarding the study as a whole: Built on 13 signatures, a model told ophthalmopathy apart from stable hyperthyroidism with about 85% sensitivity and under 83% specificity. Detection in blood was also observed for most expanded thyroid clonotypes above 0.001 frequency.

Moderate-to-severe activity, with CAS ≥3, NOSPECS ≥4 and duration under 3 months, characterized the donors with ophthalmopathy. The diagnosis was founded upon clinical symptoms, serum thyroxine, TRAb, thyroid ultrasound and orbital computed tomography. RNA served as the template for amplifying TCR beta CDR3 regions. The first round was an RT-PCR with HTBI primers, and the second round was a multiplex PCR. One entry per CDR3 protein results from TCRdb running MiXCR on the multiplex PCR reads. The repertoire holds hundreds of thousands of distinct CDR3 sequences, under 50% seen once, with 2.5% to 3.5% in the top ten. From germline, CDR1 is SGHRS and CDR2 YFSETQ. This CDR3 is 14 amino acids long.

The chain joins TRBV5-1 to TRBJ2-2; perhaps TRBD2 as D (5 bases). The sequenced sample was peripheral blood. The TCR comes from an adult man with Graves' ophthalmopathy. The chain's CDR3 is CASSLDLATGELLF. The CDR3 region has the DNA TGCGCCAGCAGCTTGGACCTAGCTACCGGGGAGCTGCTTTTT.